These 8 T cell receptor beta chains originate from one sample sequenced in a study of blood T cell repertoires in COVID-19. Sequencing used immunoSEQ multiplex PCR; TCRdb keeps in-frame clones, though not all of them. The sample shows some 230,000 clones, around 83% of them seen only once. Input material: PBMCs or T cells enriched from blood (not recorded which). All receptors come from a woman aged 40 to 49 with acute COVID-19.

This chain joins TRBV24-1 and TRBJ1-5, with D unresolved. The germline V gene encodes CDR1 KGHDR and CDR2 SFDVKD. Trimming took off 6 bases at V and 1 base at J, with 6 bases between the two ends. The CDR3 length is 13 residues. CDR3 in amino acids: CATSTNSNQPQHF. The CDR3, as DNA: TGTGCCACCAGTACTAACAGCAATCAGCCCCAGCATTTT.

The chain combines TRBV5-1 with TRBJ1-2; 7 bases match TRBD1. V lost 4 bases to trimming and J lost 3 bases; unmatched junction nucleotides: 9. The CDR3 length is 15 residues. Germline V lookup: CDR1 SGHRS, CDR2 YFSETQ. CDR3 loop: CASSPTRGFDYGYTF. The CDR3 coding sequence is TGCGCCAGCAGCCCAACCAGGGGGTTCGACTATGGCTACACCTTC.

The chain links TRBV5-1 to TRBJ1-2; TRBD1 matches 8 bases. The CDR3 runs 16 residues. V gave up 0 bases and J gave up 6 bases; unmatched junction bases: 10. Germline V lookup: CDR1 SGHRS, CDR2 YFSETQ. CDR3 in DNA: TGCGCCAGCAGCTTGGCAGGGGGCGCCCAAATGGATGGCTACACCTTC. As protein: CASSLAGGAQMDGYTF.

J is TRBJ2-5 and V is TRBV6-5; TRBD2 matches at 8 bases. The CDR3 is 15 amino acids. The J segment lost 5 bases and the V segment lost 0 bases, leaving 5 bases of the junction unmatched. Germline assignment: CDR1 MNHEY and CDR2 SVGAGI. This CDR3 reads CASSYSPTSVETQYF. The CDR3 bases are TGTGCCAGCAGTTACTCCCCGACTAGCGTGGAGACCCAGTACTTC.

The V and J genes are TRBV10-1 and TRBJ1-5, with 7 nucleotides matching TRBD1. Germline values: CDR1 WNHNN, CDR2 SYGVQD (reference sequence). The CDR3 runs to 17 residues. With 7 bases clipped from V and 5 bases from J, the junction kept 17 bases outside the gene matches. CDR3 DNA: TGCGCCAGCATCCTAAGAGGGGGCGCGCCGTGGGATCAGCCCCAGCATTTT. Translating it yields CASILRGGAPWDQPQHF.

CDR3 nucleotide sequence: TGCGCCAGCAGCCCAGGACCAGGGGTATCGGAAAAACTGTTTTTT. Its protein is CASSPGPGVSEKLFF. This rearrangement joins TRBV4-1 to TRBJ1-4, with TRBD1 as a possible D gene (6 bases). Per the germline V gene, CDR1 is MGHRA and CDR2 is YSYEKL. This CDR3 is built from 15 residues. Trimming stripped 4 bases from V and 8 bases from J, with 17 bases between.

V gene TRBV30 combines with J gene TRBJ2-1; D gene unclear. CDR3 length: 12 residues. Trimming left V 4 bases short and J 4 bases short, with 8 bases between. CDR1 and CDR2 (germline): GTSNPN, SVGIG (reference sequence). The CDR3 nucleotides read TGTGCCTGGAACAATTTATACAATGAGCAGTTCTTC. This encodes CAWNNLYNEQFF.

V gene TRBV6-5 combines with J gene TRBJ2-2; TRBD1 agrees at 8 bases. The trim removed 6 bases at V and 3 bases at J, leaving 3 bases unmatched. The CDR3 consists of 14 residues. Germline loops: CDR1 MNHEY, CDR2 SVGAGI. Here the CDR3 DNA reads TGTGCCAGCAGATGGACAGGGTACACCGGGGAGCTGTTTTTT. Residues: CASRWTGYTGELFF.